One sample yielded the 16 T cell receptor beta chains listed below, sequenced in a study of cytomegalovirus exposure and HLA in healthy donors. Use of 60 Vbeta and 13 Jbeta primers characterized the PCR. Here immunoSEQ multiplex PCR was the method, and the copy in TCRdb shows in-frame clones only, minus some. The sample shows 100,000 to 150,000 clones, over 65% of them seen only once. The specimen sequenced was PBMCs. The receptors derive from a man aged 30-40 years in good health and CMV-seronegative.

The V and J genes are TRBV5-6 and TRBJ1-2; D perhaps matches TRBD1 (6 bases). This CDR3 contains 14 residues. V was pared by 3 bases and J by 7 bases, with 16 bases between. CDR1 and CDR2 (germline): SGHDT, YYEEEE. This chain's CDR3 is CASSWRGGAGGYTF. The CDR3 DNA reads TGTGCCAGCAGCTGGCGAGGGGGGGCCGGTGGCTACACCTTC.

The gene calls are TRBV9 and TRBJ2-7; D not resolved. From germline, CDR1 is SGDLS and CDR2 YYNGEE. V lost 2 bases and J 0 bases, leaving 12 bases between the germline ends. This CDR3 spans 15 amino acids. The CDR3 nucleotides are TGTGCCAGCAGCGTCCAACCGATCGGCTCCTACGAGCAGTACTTC. Its translation is CASSVQPIGSYEQYF.

The chain is built from TRBV19 and TRBJ1-5; unclear D gene. V was trimmed by 7 bases and J by 2 bases, leaving 18 bases between them. This CDR3 spans 16 amino acids. Germline loops: CDR1 LNHDA, CDR2 SQIVND (reference sequence). The CDR3 DNA follows: TGTGCCAGTAAGGACCTACTCTCGCGGGGCAATCAGCCCCAGCATTTT. It is translated as CASKDLLSRGNQPQHF.

This chain uses TRBV29-1 with TRBJ2-5, with 7 bases matching TRBD2. The CDR3 is 14 amino acids. CDR1 is SQVTM, CDR2 ANQGSEA, per germline. V shed 3 bases, J shed 1 base, and the junction held 5 bases outside the gene matches. The CDR3 sequence: CSVELGGSQETQYF. The DNA of the CDR3 is TGCAGCGTTGAGTTGGGGGGGTCCCAAGAGACCCAGTACTTC.

V and J are TRBV18 and TRBJ2-1, with 14 bases identical to TRBD2. This CDR3 contains 15 residues. V lost 2 bases and J lost 7; bases outside the gene matches: 1. The germline V gene has CDR1 KGHSH and CDR2 LQKENI. The CDR3 region has the DNA TGTGCCAGCTCACCAGGGACTAGCGGGAGTAATGAGCAGTTCTTC. It yields the protein CASSPGTSGSNEQFF. Full variable domain (missing parts from reference TRBV18 and TRBJ2-1): NAGVMQNPRHLVRRRGQEARLRCSPMKGHSHVYWYRQLPEEGLKFMVYLQKENIIDESGMPKERFSAEFPKEGPSILRIQQVVRGDSAAYFCASSPGTSGSNEQFFGPGTRLTVL.

The chain recombines TRBV10-1 with TRBJ2-7; D unresolved. The CDR3 is 13 residues long. CDR1 is WNHNN, CDR2 SYGVQD, per germline (reference sequence). Trimming took off 0 bases at V and 6 bases at J, with 9 bases between the two ends. The CDR3, as DNA: TGCGCCAGCAGTGAGTCCCCCTCAGGCGAGCAGTACTTC. As protein: CASSESPSGEQYF.

In this sample, this clone turned up once. The V call is TRBV7-2, the J call TRBJ1-2; D remains ambiguous. The V end lost 2 bases, the J end lost 7 bases, and 17 bases lay between the germline ends. Germline CDR1 SGHTA, CDR2 FQGNSA. The CDR3 length is 15 residues. The CDR3 DNA reads as TGTGCCAGCAGCTTAAATCGAATCCGGGGTGGTGGCTACACCTTC. It codes for CASSLNRIRGGGYTF.

The chain carries TRBV6-6 and TRBJ2-7; 7 nucleotides line up with TRBD2. The V gene's germline CDR1 is MNHNY and CDR2 SVGAGI (reference sequence). V trimming: 5 bases; J trimming: 3 bases; junction bases outside the gene matches: 4. This CDR3 is 13 amino acids long. CDR3 nucleotides: TGTGCCAGCAGTCGCGGGACTATCTACGAGCAGTACTTC. Its protein product is CASSRGTIYEQYF.

This clone was seen more than once but under ten times. The J gene is TRBJ2-3, the V gene TRBV27; D may be TRBD2 (5 bases). V dropped 3 bases and J dropped 0 bases, with 7 bases sitting between them. CDR1 MNHEY and CDR2 SMNVEV come from the germline V gene (reference sequence). This CDR3 is built from 14 residues. CDR3 protein: CASSFWTSTDTQYF. The CDR3 bases are TGTGCCAGCAGTTTTTGGACTAGCACAGATACGCAGTATTTT.

V and J are TRBV30 and TRBJ1-2; 9 nucleotides align to TRBD1. Germline CDR1 GTSNPN, CDR2 SVGIG (reference sequence). Trimming took 2 bases from V and 3 from J; bases not matched to a gene: 10. CDR3 length equals 16 residues. This CDR3 is CAWSFSGTGIYYGYTF. In nucleotides, the CDR3 is TGTGCCTGGAGTTTTTCCGGGACAGGGATTTACTATGGCTACACCTTC.

This clone is a singleton in its sample. The CDR3 coding sequence is TGTGCCAGCAGTGAATTTATCAGGTCGAACACCGGGGAGCTGTTTTTT. Translation: CASSEFIRSNTGELFF. This chain connects TRBV6-1 to TRBJ2-2; D not certain. The CDR3 contains 16 residues. With 2 bases removed from V and 0 bases from J, the gap between germline ends came to 10 bases. Germline CDR1 and CDR2: MNHNS and SASEGT.

The chain couples TRBV6-5 to TRBJ2-7; the match to TRBD1 covers 7 bases. The CDR3 runs 13 residues. Trimming at V came to 7 bases and at J to 2 bases, leaving 5 bases not matched to a gene. The V gene's germline CDR1 is MNHEY and CDR2 SVGAGI. In nucleotides, the CDR3 is TGTGCCAGCAAAATTGGGACAGCCTACGAGCAGTACTTC. The encoded protein is CASKIGTAYEQYF.

The chain joins TRBV5-1 to TRBJ2-7; 11 bases are a match to TRBD1. CDR1 and CDR2 (germline): SGHRS, YFSETQ. The CDR3 consists of 15 residues. The trim removed 0 bases at V and 4 bases at J, leaving 3 bases unmatched. CDR3 in amino acids: CASSLGDRGTYEQYF. In DNA, the CDR3 is TGCGCCAGCAGCTTGGGGGACAGGGGGACTTACGAGCAGTACTTC. The complete variable domain, with remaining parts taken from reference TRBV5-1 and TRBJ2-7, reads KAGVTQTPRYLIKTRGQQVTLSCSPISGHRSVSWYQQTPGQGLQFLFEYFSETQRNKGNFPGRFSGRQFSNSRSEMNVSTLELGDSALYLCASSLGDRGTYEQYFGPGTRLTVT.

In this sample, this clone turned up a few times. This chain connects TRBV29-1 to TRBJ1-5, with D uncertain. The CDR3 has 14 amino acids. Trimming pared 0 bases from V and 4 bases from J, leaving 10 bases between. CDR1 SQVTM and CDR2 ANQGSEA come from the germline V gene. The DNA of the CDR3 is TGCAGCGTTGAAGAAGGTCCGGGGAATCAGCCCCAGCATTTT. Translated: CSVEEGPGNQPQHF.

This chain connects TRBV9 to TRBJ2-3; 7 bases are a match to TRBD2. V trimming: 3 bases; J trimming: 5 bases; junction bases outside the gene matches: 6. There are 14 residues in the CDR3. Germline V gene data show CDR1 as SGDLS and CDR2 as YYNGEE. The CDR3 loop reads CASSDWTGGDTQYF. CDR3 coding DNA: TGTGCCAGCAGCGACTGGACGGGAGGAGATACGCAGTATTTT.

This clone has a single count. The chain is built from TRBV19 and TRBJ2-7; 10 bases are shared with TRBD2. Germline V gene sequence: CDR1 LNHDA, CDR2 SQIVND (reference sequence). Trimming cost V 1 base and J 4 bases; bases outside gene matches: 4. CDR3 length equals 15 residues. The CDR3, as DNA: TGTGCCAGTAGTATAGCGGCTAGCGGGAGTTACGAGCAGTACTTC. Its translation: CASSIAASGSYEQYF.